The next 2 T cell receptor beta chains were all read from a single sample in a study of cytomegalovirus exposure and HLA in healthy donors. Primers included in the PCR were 60 Vbeta and 13 Jbeta primers. Clones were sequenced by immunoSEQ multiplex PCR, and TCRdb holds only the in-frame ones, with some missing. Among roughly 120,000 clones listed, more than 60% were seen once. The sequencing sample was made of PBMCs. The source of these receptors is a woman in her forties in good health and CMV-seropositive.

The chain links TRBV2 to TRBJ2-3; possibly TRBD2 for D (5 bases). Trimming took 2 bases from V and 5 from J, leaving 14 bases between them. CDR3 length: 15 residues. Germline lookup yields CDR1 SNHLY and CDR2 FYNNEI. The CDR3, as DNA: TGTGCCAGCAGTGAATGGGGAGTGATCGGAGATACGCAGTATTTT. Translated, it gives CASSEWGVIGDTQYF.

The chain is built from TRBV7-3 and TRBJ2-3, with 8 bases aligning to TRBD2. V lost 5 bases to trimming and J lost 8 bases; unmatched junction nucleotides: 6. Germline lookup yields CDR1 SGHTA and CDR2 FQGTGA. The CDR3 totals 13 residues. CDR3 in amino acids: CASSRTGGATQYF. The CDR3 DNA reads as TGTGCCAGCAGCCGAACGGGGGGGGCTACGCAGTATTTT. The variable domain in full, with the rest retrieved from reference TRBV7-3 and TRBJ2-3, is GAGVSQTPSNKVTEKGKYVELRCDPISGHTALYWYRQSLGQGPEFLIYFQGTGAADDSGLPNDRFFAVRPEGSVSTLKIQRTERGDSAVYLCASSRTGGATQYFGPGTRLTVL.